Below, 3 T cell receptor beta chains from the same sample are listed, as sequenced in a study of CD8 T cells in ankylosing spondylitis. These receptors are not linked to any known antigen. TCRdb re-analysed the 5' RACE reads in MiXCR, keeping a single row per CDR3 protein. The sample consists of roughly 700,000 distinct CDR3 sequences, about 20% of them appearing once. Study conclusions and caveats: A motif in TCR beta, a set of fewer than ten highly homologous variants, appeared characteristic of ankylosing spondylitis blood.

The sequencing sample was made of blood, either unsorted or a sorted T cell fraction (not recorded which). The receptors derive from a male donor with ankylosing spondylitis.

This clonotype was observed a handful of times. The CDR3 here is CASSVGRGNTGELFF. CDR3 coding DNA: TGTGCCAGCAGCGTAGGGAGGGGCAACACCGGGGAGCTGTTTTTT. The genes are TRBV9 and TRBJ2-2; a possible D gene is TRBD2 (6 bases). Germline assignment: CDR1 SGDLS and CDR2 YYNGEE. The CDR3 is 15 amino acids. The V end lost 0 bases, the J end lost 2 bases, and 8 bases lay between the germline ends.

The chain carries TRBV28 and TRBJ2-7; TRBD1 aligns across 10 bases. Looked up from germline, CDR1 is MDHEN and CDR2 is SYDVKM. The CDR3 runs 14 residues. V lost 6 bases to trimming and J lost 7 bases; unmatched junction nucleotides: 9. The CDR3 nucleotides are TGTGCCAGCAGCCTGACAGGGGGCGCGGGGGAGCAGTACTTC. Amino acid sequence: CASSLTGGAGEQYF.

The rearrangement links TRBV15 to TRBJ1-4; D uncertain. V was trimmed by 0 bases and J by 8 bases, leaving 10 bases between them. The V gene's germline CDR1 is LNHNV and CDR2 YYDKDF (reference sequence). This CDR3 has 14 residues. Here the CDR3 DNA reads TGTGCCACCAGCAGAGATAGTGTGGGAGAAAAACTGTTTTTT. The encoded protein is CATSRDSVGEKLFF.